The source of this T cell receptor beta chain is a study of blood T cell repertoires in COVID-19. In the original processing: Amplifying reference gene primers gave estimates of nucleated cell counts. Using immunoSEQ multiplex PCR, the repertoire was profiled, and TCRdb retains in-frame clones only, with some absent. V and J calls plus clone size are reproduced from that table; the DNA served to infer D and trimming. The sample lists around 300,000 clones; roughly 88% were seen once. Per germline, CDR1 LGHDT and CDR2 YNNKEL (reference sequence). J gave up 1 base and V 4 bases, and 12 bases lay outside the gene matches. The CDR3 sequence is 18 residues long.

The chain carries TRBV3-1 (or the pseudogene TRBV3-2) and TRBJ2-2, with 7 bases identical to TRBD2. This receptor was obtained from a young woman with active or convalescent COVID-19. Sequences were obtained from peripheral blood. The DNA of the CDR3 is TGTGCCAGCAGCCGCAAGATGCGGGGACTATTGAACACCGGGGAGCTGTTTTTT. This codes for CASSRKMRGLLNTGELFF.